This T cell receptor (beta chain) derives from a study of Graves' ophthalmopathy and Graves' hyperthyroidism. TCR beta CDR3 amplification used RNA transcripts. Following a first-round RT-PCR that used HTBI primers, a second-round multiplex PCR was carried out. TCRdb re-called the multiplex PCR reads through MiXCR, storing one row per CDR3 protein. The sample includes around 1.1 million distinct CDR3 sequences, roughly 35% of them seen just once. This clonotype has just one count. V trimming: 5 bases; J trimming: 10 bases; junction bases outside the gene matches: 3. The CDR3 is 12 residues long. Germline V gene data show CDR1 as MNHEY and CDR2 as SVGAGI.

Sequencing input: peripheral blood or thyroid tissue (not recorded which). V and J are TRBV6-5 and TRBJ1-4; 8 bases line up with TRBD1. This TCR was recovered from an adult man with Graves' hyperthyroidism. CDR3: CASSDDRGKLFF. As DNA, the CDR3 is TGTGCCAGCAGTGACGACAGGGGAAAACTGTTTTTT.